Listed here are 27 T cell receptor beta chains from one sample, sequenced in a study of vaccination and CD4 T cells after COVID-19 (dated by TCRdb to 2021 to 2024). Libraries were made using PCR. TCRdb names Illumina iSeq 100 as the instrument used. TCR sequencing of DNA from cultured CD4+ T cells used the Oncomine TCR Beta short-read assay at the Johns Hopkins FTIC core. Through fastp at Q25 and MiXCR, TCRdb rebuilt clones from the public reads, retaining in-frame beta chains. When rows share a CDR3 protein, they turn into one entry using the most common DNA and genes. This sample is represented by some 15,000 distinct CDR3 sequences; about 54% of them were singletons. The top ten hold around 9.2% of the sample. These TCRs are of unknown antigen specificity. Read against the paper, the sample's treatment or condition label means: roughly 11-day PBMC culture with coronavirus spike peptide pools or control peptides (ViraFEST assay).

The sequences come from CD4+ T cells from blood, cultured in vitro, collected before SARS-CoV-2 vaccination. All receptors come from a human donor who had recovered from COVID-19.

In its sample, this clonotype was seen once. The V gene is TRBV7-3, the J gene TRBJ1-2, with TRBD1 as a possible D gene (5 bases). In germline, CDR1 is SGHTA, CDR2 FQGTGA. V lost 5 bases and J 5 bases, leaving 12 bases between the germline ends. The CDR3 sequence is 13 residues long. CDR3 sequence reads: CASSPAEGYGYTF. DNA of the CDR3: TGTGCCAGCAGCCCCGCCGAGGGGTATGGCTACACCTTC.

The chain recombines TRBV20-1 with TRBJ1-5; no reliable D call. This CDR3 region has 13 residues. The germline CDR1 and CDR2 sequences are DFQATT and SNEGSKA (reference sequence). Between the trimmed V and J ends, which lost 0 bases and 4 bases, there was a span of 7 bases. The CDR3 protein is CSARETDNQPQHF. As DNA, the CDR3 is TGCAGTGCTAGAGAGACGGATAATCAGCCCCAGCATTTT.

The J gene is TRBJ2-6, the V gene TRBV2; no firm D call. In germline, CDR1 is SNHLY, CDR2 FYNNEI. Trimming took 4 bases from V and 3 from J, leaving 13 bases between them. The CDR3 is made up of 16 amino acids. CDR3: CASSAENAHGANVLTF. For the CDR3, the DNA is TGTGCCAGCAGTGCCGAAAATGCCCATGGGGCCAACGTCCTGACTTTC.

This clonotype was seen more than once but under ten times. The chain recombines TRBV6-5 with TRBJ1-5; D is unclear. V lost 0 bases to trimming and J lost 6 bases, with 9 bases between them. There are 14 residues in the CDR3. Germline V gene data show CDR1 as MNHEY and CDR2 as SVGAGI. This CDR3 reads CASSYSSGAQPQHF. For the CDR3, the DNA is TGTGCCAGCAGTTACTCGTCGGGAGCTCAGCCCCAGCATTTT.

This chain connects TRBV20-1 to TRBJ1-5; no clear D gene. CDR3 size: 14 residues. Trimming took off 3 bases at V and 9 bases at J, with 18 bases between the two ends. CDR1 DFQATT and CDR2 SNEGSKA come from the germline V gene (reference sequence). Here the CDR3 DNA reads TGCAGTGCTAGTACCGGGCCCTATTTGGGGCCCCAGCATTTT. As protein: CSASTGPYLGPQHF.

The chain recombines TRBV7-2 with TRBJ1-1; D gene uncertain. The CDR3 consists of 14 residues. Germline V gene sequence: CDR1 SGHTA, CDR2 FQGNSA. Trimming shortened V by 1 base and J by 7 bases, and 13 bases separated the two germline ends. The CDR3 loop is CASSLDPGWGEAFF. In DNA form, the CDR3 reads TGTGCCAGCAGCTTAGATCCGGGCTGGGGTGAAGCTTTCTTT.

This clonotype has only a few counts. V usage is TRBV10-3 and J usage is TRBJ1-2; D uncertain. This CDR3 is built from 14 residues. Germline V CDR1 and CDR2: ENHRY, SYGVKD. V gave up 6 bases and J gave up 7 bases, with 18 bases separating them. CDR3 sequence: CAISPNRENSGYTF. The CDR3 DNA follows: TGTGCCATCAGCCCCAACCGGGAGAACAGTGGCTACACCTTC.

The genes are TRBV2 and TRBJ2-5; TRBD1 might be the D (5 bases). V lost 7 bases and J 4 bases, leaving 10 bases between the germline ends. Per the germline V gene, CDR1 is SNHLY and CDR2 is FYNNEI. This CDR3 region has 12 residues. CDR3 bases: TGTGCCAGCACAGCCAGGGTAGAGACCCAGTACTTC. Its protein product is CASTARVETQYF.

The chain uses TRBV19 and TRBJ2-3, with TRBD2 matching 8 bases. In germline, CDR1 is LNHDA, CDR2 SQIVND (reference sequence). The length of the CDR3 is 17 residues. V lost 5 bases to trimming and J lost 4 bases; unmatched junction nucleotides: 14. The CDR3 DNA follows: TGTGCCAGTAGTTCCTCTAAGAGCGGGAGTTCCCCAGATACGCAGTATTTT. The encoded protein is CASSSSKSGSSPDTQYF. Together with reference TRBV19 and TRBJ2-3, the CDR3 gives the full variable domain: DGGITQSPKYLFRKEGQNVTLSCEQNLNHDAMYWYRQDPGQGLRLIYYSQIVNDFQKGDIAEGYSVSREKKESFPLTVTSAQKNPTAFYLCASSSSKSGSSPDTQYFGPGTRLTVL.

This clonotype was recorded a few times. The rearrangement uses TRBV7-2 and TRBJ1-1, with D maybe TRBD1 (6 bases). The V gene's germline CDR1 is SGHTA and CDR2 FQGNSA. This CDR3 has 14 amino acids. V dropped 10 bases and J dropped 2 bases, with 17 bases sitting between them. CDR3 coding DNA: TGTGCCACAGCCACCGGGACACCTAACACTGAAGCTTTCTTT. Its protein product is CATATGTPNTEAFF.

The genes are TRBV15 and TRBJ2-1, with unresolved D. Deletions cut 2 bases from V and 11 bases from J, with 13 bases between. This CDR3 contains 13 residues. CDR1 and CDR2 (germline): LNHNV, YYDKDF (reference sequence). The CDR3 is CATSRSAASKQFF. CDR3 bases: TGTGCCACCAGCAGATCGGCCGCTTCGAAGCAGTTCTTC.

The chain links TRBV12-3 or TRBV12-4 to TRBJ2-3; 10 positions match TRBD2. The trim removed 6 bases at V and 11 bases at J, leaving 5 bases unmatched. The CDR3 sequence is 12 residues long. CDR3 loop: CASSQAGGRQYF. CDR3 nucleotides: TGTGCCAGCAGCCAAGCGGGGGGGCGGCAGTATTTT.

The chain uses TRBV6-2 or TRBV6-3 and TRBJ1-1, with D hard to call. V lost 7 bases, J lost 3 bases, and 12 bases lay in between. Germline V gene lookup returns CDR1 MNHEY and CDR2 SVGEGT. The CDR3 contains 13 residues. This chain's CDR3 is CASTDSLDTEAFF. CDR3 in DNA: TGTGCCAGCACCGACTCCCTGGACACTGAAGCTTTCTTT.

This clonotype was found once. This chain links TRBV6-1 with TRBJ1-3, with TRBD1 as a possible D gene (5 bases). Germline V gene sequence: CDR1 MNHNS, CDR2 SASEGT. CDR3 length: 14 residues. The V end lost 4 bases, the J end lost 0 bases, and 7 bases lay between the germline ends. CDR3 nucleotides: TGTGCCAGCAGTGCGGGGGTCTCTGGAAACACCATATATTTT. Translation: CASSAGVSGNTIYF.

The chain uses TRBV20-1 and TRBJ2-3; 13 positions match TRBD2. The CDR3 has 14 amino acids. CDR1 and CDR2 from the germline V gene are DFQATT and SNEGSKA (reference sequence). CDR3 amino acids: CSVGLAGARDTQYF. CDR3 coding DNA: TGCAGCGTCGGACTAGCGGGGGCAAGGGATACGCAGTATTTT.

The chain combines TRBV19 with TRBJ2-5; D perhaps matches TRBD2 (6 bases). Deletions cut 6 bases from V and 4 bases from J, with 12 bases between. Looked up from germline, CDR1 is LNHDA and CDR2 is SQIVND (reference sequence). The CDR3 length is 13 residues. The CDR3 bases are TGTGCCAGTAGCCCGGGACTTGCAGAGACCCAGTACTTC. It translates to CASSPGLAETQYF.

J is TRBJ2-5 and V is TRBV20-1, with no clear D. The CDR3 contains 12 residues. The V end lost 3 bases, the J end lost 1 base, and 6 bases lay between the germline ends. CDR1 and CDR2 (germline): DFQATT, SNEGSKA (reference sequence). The CDR3 DNA reads as TGCAGTGCTAGCTGGGTCCAAGAGACCCAGTACTTC. As protein: CSASWVQETQYF.

This clonotype was seen more than once but under ten times. The V call is TRBV27, the J call TRBJ2-7; no definite D call. Germline CDR1 and CDR2: MNHEY and SMNVEV (reference sequence). The CDR3 covers 12 residues. Trimming shortened V by 6 bases and J by 4 bases, and 10 bases separated the two germline ends. CDR3 nucleotide sequence: TGTGCCAGCAGCCCCTCCGGTTACGAGCAGTACTTC. It is translated as CASSPSGYEQYF.

The chain joins TRBV7-3 to TRBJ2-3; D not resolved. Trimming removed 0 bases at V and 6 bases at J, with 7 bases between. The germline V gene encodes CDR1 SGHTA and CDR2 FQGTGA. The CDR3 covers 13 residues. The CDR3 loop is CASSLTRQDTQYF. In DNA form, the CDR3 reads TGTGCCAGCAGCTTAACCCGCCAGGATACGCAGTATTTT.

This clonotype is large (0.1 to 1%). The DNA is omitted, as the CDR3 cannot be located on it reliably, and the CDR3 follows TCRdb's listing. V and J are TRBV6-1 and TRBJ1-1; the table's D call TRBD1 went unverified against the DNA. Looked up from germline, CDR1 is MNHNS and CDR2 is SASEGT. The CDR3 sequence runs 15 residues, both termini included. This CDR3 reads CASILGQGLNTEAFF.

The CDR3 DNA reads as TGTGCCAGCAGCGGACGGACTAGCGGGAGTTCGAACGAGCAGTACTTC. Translating it yields CASSGRTSGSSNEQYF. This sequence joins TRBV7-2 and TRBJ2-7, with 13 bases fitting TRBD2. Trimming cost V 5 bases and J 5 bases; bases outside gene matches: 9. Per germline, CDR1 SGHTA and CDR2 FQGNSA. The CDR3 extends over 16 amino acids.

This sequence joins TRBV6-5 and TRBJ1-1, with D hard to call. V lost 3 bases and J lost 11, with 19 bases in between. The length of the CDR3 is 14 residues. Germline V gene data show CDR1 as MNHEY and CDR2 as SVGAGI. The CDR3 loop is CASSYFKGGVEAFF. In nucleotides, the CDR3 is TGTGCCAGCAGTTATTTTAAGGGCGGGGTCGAGGCTTTCTTT.

V usage is TRBV6-5 and J usage is TRBJ1-5, with 10 bases lining up with TRBD1. The CDR3 spans 15 residues. Germline CDR1 and CDR2: MNHEY and SVGAGI. V shed 2 bases, J shed 6 bases, and the junction held 4 bases outside the gene matches. The CDR3 DNA follows: TGTGCCAGCAGTTACGTTAGGGACAGGGGTCAGCCCCAGCATTTT. Protein product: CASSYVRDRGQPQHF.

This clonotype was observed a single time. V gene TRBV7-2 combines with J gene TRBJ2-7, with D perhaps given as TRBD1 or TRBD2 (5 bases each). Germline V gives CDR1 SGHTA, CDR2 FQGNSA. Trimming pared 1 base from V and 2 bases from J, leaving 12 bases between. The CDR3 spans 15 residues. The DNA for the CDR3 is TGTGCCAGCAGCTTAGATCCGGGGACCACCTACGAGCAGTACTTC. Protein product: CASSLDPGTTYEQYF.

This chain uses TRBV5-5 with TRBJ2-2, with TRBD1 matching 10 bases. CDR1 and CDR2 (germline): SGHKS, YYEKEE (reference sequence). V gave up 4 bases and J gave up 4 bases; unmatched junction bases: 7. The CDR3 length is 16 residues. CDR3 nucleotide sequence: TGTGCCAGCAGCCTGACAGGGGGCGCGGGCACCGGGGAGCTGTTTTTT. Protein product: CASSLTGGAGTGELFF. Together with reference TRBV5-5 and TRBJ2-2, the CDR3 gives the full variable domain: DAGVTQSPTHLIKTRGQQVTLRCSPISGHKSVSWYQQVLGQGPQFIFQYYEKEERGRGNFPDRFSARQFPNYSSELNVNALLLGDSALYLCASSLTGGAGTGELFFGEGSRLTVL.

The rearrangement joins TRBV10-1 to TRBJ2-1; D unclear. V lost 3 bases and J lost 8, with 17 bases in between. Germline assignment: CDR1 WNHNN and CDR2 SYGVQD (reference sequence). The CDR3 is 15 amino acids. CDR3 sequence reads: CASSELSSFADEQFF. CDR3 sequence (DNA): TGCGCCAGCAGTGAACTGTCCTCCTTCGCGGATGAGCAGTTCTTC.

This chain joins TRBV4-2 and TRBJ1-2, with 10 bases aligning to TRBD1. This CDR3 spans 17 amino acids. With 0 bases clipped from V and 4 bases from J, the junction kept 8 bases outside the gene matches. Germline CDR1 and CDR2: LGHNA and YNFKEQ. The CDR3 reads CASSQDIGDRGFYGYTF. As DNA, the CDR3 is TGTGCCAGCAGCCAAGATATTGGGGACAGGGGATTCTATGGCTACACCTTC.